The source of this TCR beta chain is a study of shared clonotypes between healthy human individuals. Germline loops: CDR1 MNHGY, CDR2 SVAAGI. With 8 bases removed from V and 4 bases from J, the gap between germline ends came to 20 bases. This CDR3 spans 15 amino acids. From CD4+ cells came CD45RA+ naive and CD45RA-negative memory subsets. Clones were sequenced by immunoSEQ multiplex PCR, and TCRdb holds only the in-frame ones, with some missing. The sample holds 300,000 to 400,000 clones, around 70% seen once. The chain employs TRBV6-9 and TRBJ2-5, with D maybe TRBD1 (5 bases). The TCR comes from a young man in good health. The sequenced sample consisted of memory CD4+ T cells sorted from blood. Subset specified: CD45RA-negative fraction. The CDR3 here is CASGPRKGSGETQYF. DNA for the CDR3: TGTGCCAGCGGTCCTAGAAAGGGGTCGGGAGAGACCCAGTACTTC.